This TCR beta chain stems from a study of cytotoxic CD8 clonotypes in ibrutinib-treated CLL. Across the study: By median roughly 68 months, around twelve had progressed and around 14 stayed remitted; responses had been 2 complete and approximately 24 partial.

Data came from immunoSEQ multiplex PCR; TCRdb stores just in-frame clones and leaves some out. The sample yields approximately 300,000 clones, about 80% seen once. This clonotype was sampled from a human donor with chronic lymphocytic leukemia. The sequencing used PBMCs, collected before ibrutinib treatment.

The CDR3 protein is CASSYEEGTGNYGYTF. Here the CDR3 DNA reads TGTGCCAGCAGTTACGAAGAGGGGACAGGAAACTATGGCTACACCTTC. V gene TRBV6-5 combines with J gene TRBJ1-2; 8 bases agree with TRBD1. This CDR3 is built from 16 residues. Looked up from germline, CDR1 is MNHEY and CDR2 is SVGAGI. V shed 2 bases and J 2 bases; nucleotides not matched to a gene: 7.